The 27 T cell receptor beta chains in this list originate from one sample, sequenced in a study of T cells in Graves' hyperthyroidism and ophthalmopathy. The investigators amplified TCR beta CDR3 regions from RNA transcripts. The HTBI primer set served for first-round RT-PCR of the TCR CDR3. TCRdb fed the multiplex PCR reads into MiXCR, producing one record per CDR3 protein. Among 500,000 to 800,000 distinct CDR3 sequences listed, about 15% were seen once. Sequenced input: blood. The receptors come from a woman aged 45-60 years with Graves' ophthalmopathy.

This clonotype was recorded at least ten times. This chain connects TRBV19 to TRBJ2-7, with no clear D. Germline CDR1 reads LNHDA; CDR2 reads SQIVND (reference sequence). The CDR3 has 14 amino acids. Trimming cost V 3 bases and J 0 bases, with 9 bases left between them. The CDR3 is CASSIFPDSYEQYF. The CDR3 DNA sequence: TGTGCCAGTAGTATCTTCCCGGACTCCTACGAGCAGTACTTC. Filled out from reference TRBV19 and TRBJ2-7, the complete variable domain reads DGGITQSPKYLFRKEGQNVTLSCEQNLNHDAMYWYRQDPGQGLRLIYYSQIVNDFQKGDIAEGYSVSREKKESFPLTVTSAQKNPTAFYLCASSIFPDSYEQYFGPGTRLTVT.

This clonotype was seen a few times. The chain is built from TRBV19 and TRBJ1-5, with D tentatively TRBD1 (5 bases). Germline-derived CDR1 and CDR2 are LNHDA and SQIVND (reference sequence). V was shortened by 5 bases and J by 0 bases, with 23 bases between the two germline ends. This CDR3 spans 19 amino acids. The CDR3 spells CASSPLGTDTPNSNQPQHF. CDR3 DNA: TGTGCCAGTAGTCCACTAGGGACTGATACGCCGAATAGCAATCAGCCCCAGCATTTT. Based on the CDR3 plus reference TRBV19 and TRBJ1-5, the full variable domain is DGGITQSPKYLFRKEGQNVTLSCEQNLNHDAMYWYRQDPGQGLRLIYYSQIVNDFQKGDIAEGYSVSREKKESFPLTVTSAQKNPTAFYLCASSPLGTDTPNSNQPQHFGDGTRLSIL.

This clonotype came up many times. The chain recombines TRBV5-1 with TRBJ2-1, with a tentative D call TRBD1 (5 bases). V lost 4 bases and J 10 bases, leaving 15 bases between the germline ends. The CDR3 extends over 13 amino acids. The germline V gene encodes CDR1 SGHRS and CDR2 YFSETQ. The CDR3 region has the DNA TGCGCCAGCAGCCTCCTTCGAGGACAAGAGCAGTTCTTC. This sequence encodes CASSLLRGQEQFF.

This clonotype was detected a few times. The chain couples TRBV28 to TRBJ1-1, with D possibly TRBD1 on 6 matching bases. CDR1 and CDR2 from the germline V gene are MDHEN and SYDVKM. V lost 3 bases and J 3 bases, leaving 17 bases between the germline ends. The CDR3 has 16 residues. The DNA of the CDR3 is TGTGCCAGCAGTTTGCCGGATCGGGGGGGGCACACTGAAGCTTTCTTT. Residues: CASSLPDRGGHTEAFF.

This clonotype was seen at least ten times. V usage is TRBV12-3 or TRBV12-4 and J usage is TRBJ2-7; 13 bases line up with TRBD2. The CDR3 runs to 17 residues. V was pared by 5 bases and J by 3 bases, with 10 bases of the junction left unmatched. The CDR3 spells CASSPAQGLAGIYEQYF. Here the CDR3 DNA reads TGTGCCAGCAGTCCCGCCCAGGGACTAGCGGGAATCTACGAGCAGTACTTC.

The chain joins TRBV7-2 to TRBJ2-2; TRBD1 agrees at 8 bases. The V gene end was trimmed by 5 bases and the J gene end by 6 bases; junction bases not matched to a gene: 8. Germline assignment: CDR1 SGHTA and CDR2 FQGNSA. The CDR3 totals 15 residues. CDR3 loop: CASSTRTGYSGELFF. The CDR3 nucleotides read TGTGCCAGCAGCACCCGGACAGGGTATTCCGGGGAGCTGTTTTTT.

Many counts were recorded for this clonotype. This sequence joins TRBV3-1 and TRBJ2-1, with TRBD1 as a possible D gene (6 bases). V lost 2 bases and J lost 5, with 7 bases in between. The CDR3 is 13 residues long. CDR1 and CDR2 from the germline V gene are LGHDT and YNNKEL (reference sequence). CDR3 sequence: CASSQNRDNEQFF. The CDR3 nucleotides are TGTGCCAGCAGCCAAAACAGGGACAATGAGCAGTTCTTC.

This chain joins TRBV25-1 and TRBJ2-5; 11 bases fit TRBD2. The CDR3 runs to 17 residues. Germline lookup yields CDR1 MGHDK and CDR2 SYGVNS. The V and J ends lost 2 bases and 4 bases, in that order; junction bases with no gene match: 9. The CDR3 sequence: CASSEGLTSGNRETQYF. The CDR3 coding sequence is TGTGCCAGCAGTGAAGGTCTGACTAGCGGGAATAGAGAGACCCAGTACTTC.

Note on this clonotype: A much larger clone differs by one base, so this may be a read error. This sequence joins TRBV12-3 or TRBV12-4 and TRBJ1-3; D remains ambiguous. The CDR3 is made up of 12 amino acids. CDR3 bases: TGTGCCAGCAGTTTCTACCGGAACACCATATGTTTT. Its translation: CASSFYRNTICF.

The CDR3 loop is CASSQDWSRAGEQYF. Here the CDR3 DNA reads TGCGCCAGCAGCCAAGATTGGTCCAGGGCGGGCGAGCAGTACTTC. The chain joins TRBV4-1 to TRBJ2-7; D tentatively fits TRBD1 or TRBD2 (5 bases each). This CDR3 has 15 residues. The germline gives CDR1 MGHRA, CDR2 YSYEKL. Deletions cut 0 bases from V and 6 bases from J, with 15 bases between.

This clonotype occurred a few times. J is TRBJ1-1 and V is TRBV20-1; D unclear. V shed 0 bases and J shed 1 base, with 9 bases lying between them. The germline V gene encodes CDR1 DFQATT and CDR2 SNEGSKA (reference sequence). The CDR3 has 14 residues. The DNA for the CDR3 is TGCAGTGCTAGAGACCCCTCAAAGAACACTGAAGCTTTCTTT. Amino acids: CSARDPSKNTEAFF.

For this clonotype: One end of the junction is discordant with germline, which a read error may explain. The chain carries TRBV20-1 and TRBJ2-1; D may be TRBD1 (5 bases). Germline V gene data show CDR1 as DFQATT and CDR2 as SNEGSKA (reference sequence). This CDR3 has 15 amino acids. CDR3 in DNA: TGCAGTGCTAGAGATCGGGTCAGGGCGCACAATGGGCAGTTCTTC. This sequence encodes CSARDRVRAHNGQFF.

This clonotype has a count of ten or more. The rearrangement uses TRBV29-1 and TRBJ2-7; 9 nucleotides match TRBD1. The trim removed 3 bases at V and 6 bases at J, leaving 0 bases unmatched. CDR1 is SQVTM and CDR2 is ANQGSEA in the germline V gene. The CDR3 contains 11 residues. This CDR3 reads CSVETGGEQYF. The CDR3, as DNA: TGCAGCGTTGAGACAGGGGGCGAGCAGTACTTC.

This rearrangement joins TRBV9 to TRBJ2-7; 13 bases fit TRBD2. This CDR3 has 16 amino acids. Germline V gene data show CDR1 as SGDLS and CDR2 as YYNGEE. J lost 3 bases, V lost 2 bases, and 5 bases had no gene match. The CDR3 DNA reads as TGTGCCAGCAGCGTGAGGGGACTAGCGGGGATCTACGAGCAGTACTTC. Protein: CASSVRGLAGIYEQYF.

This clonotype occurred many times. The genes are TRBV30 and TRBJ1-5; 8 bases match TRBD1. Germline V CDR1 and CDR2: GTSNPN, SVGIG (reference sequence). The CDR3 is 14 amino acids. Losses at the gene ends were 2 bases for V and 11 bases for J; bases not matched to a gene: 11. CDR3 region: CAWSTDRGVWAQHF. For the CDR3, the DNA is TGTGCCTGGAGTACTGACAGGGGAGTTTGGGCCCAGCATTTT.

This clonotype came up many times. DNA for the CDR3: TGTGCCAGCAGCCAAGATTTTGCTAGCGTCGCTTGGTCAAATACGCAGTATTTT. Translating gives CASSQDFASVAWSNTQYF. J is TRBJ2-3 and V is TRBV3-1; D possibly corresponds to TRBD2 (6 bases). The CDR3 extends over 18 amino acids. The V end was cut by 0 bases, the J end by 7 bases, with 23 bases between. CDR1 is LGHDT, CDR2 YNNKEL, per germline (reference sequence).

This clonotype was recorded at least ten times. The CDR3 DNA sequence: TGTGCCAGCAGTTCTCAATACAGGGTCAAGGCCTACTTC. Protein product: CASSSQYRVKAYF. The rearrangement links TRBV28 to TRBJ2-7; D is possibly TRBD1 (6 bases). Between the trimmed V and J ends, which lost 4 bases and 13 bases, there was a span of 20 bases. Germline-derived CDR1 and CDR2 are MDHEN and SYDVKM. The CDR3 covers 13 residues.

This clonotype appeared a few times. This chain connects TRBV29-1 to TRBJ1-2; D ambiguous. Germline V lookup: CDR1 SQVTM, CDR2 ANQGSEA. The CDR3 contains 19 residues. Trimming took off 4 bases at V and 3 bases at J, with 30 bases between the two ends. Here the CDR3 reads CSVGNWGSGGAKGYYGYTF. Here the CDR3 DNA reads TGCAGCGTTGGGAATTGGGGTAGCGGTGGCGCAAAGGGATACTATGGCTACACCTTC.

This clonotype was counted between two and nine times. The chain has TRBV24-1 and TRBJ2-1, with 8 bases that match TRBD1. CDR3 length equals 16 residues. CDR1 and CDR2 from the germline V gene are KGHDR and SFDVKD. Trimming cost V 7 bases and J 5 bases; bases outside gene matches: 12. The CDR3 DNA sequence: TGTGCCACCAGCACCCGGACAGGGAATTTAAACAATGAGCAGTTCTTC. Protein product: CATSTRTGNLNNEQFF.

This clonotype was recorded at least ten times. V is TRBV28 and J is TRBJ1-2; D perhaps matches TRBD1 (5 bases). The V gene lost 2 bases and the J gene lost 4 bases, with 8 bases spanning the gap. The CDR3 is 13 amino acids. Per germline, CDR1 MDHEN and CDR2 SYDVKM. CDR3 bases: TGTGCCAGCAGTTTAAAAAGGGGCTATGGCTACACCTTC. It yields the protein CASSLKRGYGYTF.

This clonotype was counted ten times or more. The chain uses TRBV5-1 and TRBJ2-7; 11 bases match TRBD2. This CDR3 is 15 amino acids long. Germline assignment: CDR1 SGHRS and CDR2 YFSETQ. Germline trimming cut 4 bases from V and 2 bases from J; bases unmatched to any gene: 5. CDR3 DNA sequence: TGCGCCAGCAGCCCCTTGACTAGCGGGACCTACGAGCAGTACTTC. It specifies CASSPLTSGTYEQYF.

There are a few counts of this clonotype. The chain carries TRBV12-3 or TRBV12-4 and TRBJ2-2, with D possibly TRBD2 on 6 matching bases. This CDR3 spans 15 amino acids. V lost 1 base to trimming and J lost 1 base, with 7 bases between them. The CDR3 bases are TGTGCCAGCAGTTTAGAGGGAGGGAACACCGGGGAGCTGTTTTTT. As protein: CASSLEGGNTGELFF.

The rearrangement links TRBV6-2 or TRBV6-3 to TRBJ2-3; TRBD2 might be the D (5 bases). V gave up 5 bases and J gave up 2 bases, with 11 bases separating them. This CDR3 is built from 14 residues. CDR1 is MNHEY and CDR2 is SVGEGT in the germline V gene. CDR3 DNA: TGTGCCAGCAGTAATGGACTTCCCACAGATACGCAGTATTTT. This sequence encodes CASSNGLPTDTQYF.

This clonotype came up many times. V usage is TRBV27 and J usage is TRBJ2-7; 8 positions match TRBD1. Germline loops: CDR1 MNHEY, CDR2 SMNVEV (reference sequence). The CDR3 spans 16 residues. V was pared by 1 base and J by 1 base, with 6 bases of the junction left unmatched. The CDR3 DNA sequence: TGTGCCAGCAGTTTATACCAGGGGGCCCTGTCCTACGAGCAGTACTTC. Amino acid sequence: CASSLYQGALSYEQYF.

J is TRBJ2-5 and V is TRBV20-1, with 10 bases that match TRBD2. V was pared by 1 base and J by 3 bases, with 2 bases of the junction left unmatched. This CDR3 is built from 14 residues. CDR1 DFQATT and CDR2 SNEGSKA come from the germline V gene (reference sequence). The CDR3 here is CSARVLAGEETQYF. For the CDR3, the DNA is TGCAGTGCTAGAGTTCTAGCGGGAGAAGAGACCCAGTACTTC.

Note on this clonotype: A read error is possible here, since a much larger clone lies one base away. This rearrangement joins TRBV24-1 to TRBJ1-2; 9 positions match TRBD1. This CDR3 comprises 15 residues. CDR1 is KGHDR and CDR2 is SFDVKD in the germline V gene. With V trimmed by 4 bases and J by 6 bases, 8 bases remained unmatched. The CDR3 nucleotides read TGTGCCACCAGTGACCAAAACAGGGGGCCGAATGGCTACACCTTC. It specifies CATSDQNRGPNGYTF.

This clonotype appeared many times. The chain links TRBV6-1 to TRBJ2-3; 10 nucleotides match TRBD2. J lost 4 bases, V lost 5 bases, and 9 bases had no gene match. The CDR3 covers 16 residues. In germline, CDR1 is MNHNS, CDR2 SASEGT. The CDR3 spells CASSPLSGRGPDTQYF. CDR3 nucleotides: TGTGCCAGCAGTCCGTTAAGCGGGAGGGGTCCAGATACGCAGTATTTT.